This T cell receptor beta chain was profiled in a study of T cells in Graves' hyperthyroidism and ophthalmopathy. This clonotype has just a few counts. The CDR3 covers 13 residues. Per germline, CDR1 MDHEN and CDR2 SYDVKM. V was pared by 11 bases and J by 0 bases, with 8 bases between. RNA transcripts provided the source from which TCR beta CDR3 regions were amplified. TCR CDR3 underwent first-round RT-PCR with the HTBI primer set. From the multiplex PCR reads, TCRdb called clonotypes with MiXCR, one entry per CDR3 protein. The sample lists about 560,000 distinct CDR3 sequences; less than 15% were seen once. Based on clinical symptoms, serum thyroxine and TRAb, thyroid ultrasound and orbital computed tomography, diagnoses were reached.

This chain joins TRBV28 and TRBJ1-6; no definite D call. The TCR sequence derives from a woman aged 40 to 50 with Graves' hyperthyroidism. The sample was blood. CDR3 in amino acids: CAYGGSYNSPLHF. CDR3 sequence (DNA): TGTGCCTACGGCGGCTCCTATAATTCACCCCTCCACTTT.